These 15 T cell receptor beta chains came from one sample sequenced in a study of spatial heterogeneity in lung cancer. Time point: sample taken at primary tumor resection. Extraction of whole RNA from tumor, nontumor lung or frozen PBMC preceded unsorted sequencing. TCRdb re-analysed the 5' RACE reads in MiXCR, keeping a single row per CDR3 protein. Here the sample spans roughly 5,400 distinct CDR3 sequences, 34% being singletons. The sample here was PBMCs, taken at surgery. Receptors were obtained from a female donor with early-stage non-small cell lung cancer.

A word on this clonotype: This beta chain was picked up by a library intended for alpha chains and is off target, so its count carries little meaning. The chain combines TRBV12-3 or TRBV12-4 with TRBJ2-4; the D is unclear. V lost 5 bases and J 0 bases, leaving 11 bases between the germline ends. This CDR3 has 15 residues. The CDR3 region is CASSPDTLAKNIQYF. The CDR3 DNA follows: TGTGCCAGCAGTCCAGACACCCTAGCCAAAAACATTCAGTACTTC.

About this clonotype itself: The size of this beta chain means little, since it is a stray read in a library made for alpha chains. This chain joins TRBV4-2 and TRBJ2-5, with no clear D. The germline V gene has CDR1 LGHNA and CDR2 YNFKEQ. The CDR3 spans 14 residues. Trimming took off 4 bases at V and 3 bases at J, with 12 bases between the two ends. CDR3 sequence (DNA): TGTGCCAGCAGCCCGAACGTGCAAGAAGAGACCCAGTACTTC. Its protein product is CASSPNVQEETQYF.

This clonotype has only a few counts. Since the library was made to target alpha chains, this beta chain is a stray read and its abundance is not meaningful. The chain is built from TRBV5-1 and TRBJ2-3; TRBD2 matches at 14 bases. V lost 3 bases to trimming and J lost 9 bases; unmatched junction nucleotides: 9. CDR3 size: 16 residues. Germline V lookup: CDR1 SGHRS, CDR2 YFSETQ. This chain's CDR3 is CASSSTSGGASVTQYF. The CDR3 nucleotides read TGCGCCAGCAGCTCGACTAGCGGGGGGGCCTCGGTCACGCAGTATTTT.

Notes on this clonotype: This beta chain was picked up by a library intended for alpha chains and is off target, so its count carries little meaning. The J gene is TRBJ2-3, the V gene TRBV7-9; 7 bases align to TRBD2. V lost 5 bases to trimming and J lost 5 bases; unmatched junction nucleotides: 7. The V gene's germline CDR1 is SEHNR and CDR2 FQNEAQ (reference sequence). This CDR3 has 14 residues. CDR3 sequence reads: CASSPMTGGDTQYF. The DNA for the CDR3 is TGTGCCAGCAGCCCCATGACGGGGGGAGATACGCAGTATTTT. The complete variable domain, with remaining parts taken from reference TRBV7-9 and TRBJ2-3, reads DTGVSQNPRHKITKRGQNVTFRCDPISEHNRLYWYRQTLGQGPEFLTYFQNEAQLEKSRLLSDRFSAERPKGSFSTLEIQRTEQGDSAMYLCASSPMTGGDTQYFGPGTRLTVL.

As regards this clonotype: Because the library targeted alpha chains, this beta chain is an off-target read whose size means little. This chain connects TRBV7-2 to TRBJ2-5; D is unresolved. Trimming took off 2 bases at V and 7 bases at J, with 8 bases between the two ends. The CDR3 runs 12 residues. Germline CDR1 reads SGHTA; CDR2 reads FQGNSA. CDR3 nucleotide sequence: TGTGCCAGCAGCTTACCCTTGGGGACCCAGTACTTC. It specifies CASSLPLGTQYF.

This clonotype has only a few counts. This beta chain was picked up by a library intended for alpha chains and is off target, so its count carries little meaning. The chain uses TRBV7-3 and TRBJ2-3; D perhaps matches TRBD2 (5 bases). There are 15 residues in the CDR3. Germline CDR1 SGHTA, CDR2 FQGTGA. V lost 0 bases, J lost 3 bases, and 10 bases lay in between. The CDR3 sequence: CASSLTAVGTDTQYF. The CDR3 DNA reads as TGTGCCAGCAGCTTAACAGCGGTGGGGACAGATACGCAGTATTTT.

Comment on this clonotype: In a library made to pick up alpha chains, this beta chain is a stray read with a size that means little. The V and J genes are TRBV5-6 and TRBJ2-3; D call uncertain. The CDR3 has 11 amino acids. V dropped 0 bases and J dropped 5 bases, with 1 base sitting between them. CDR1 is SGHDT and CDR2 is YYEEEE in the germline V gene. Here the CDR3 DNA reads TGTGCCAGCAGCTTGGAAGATACGCAGTATTTT. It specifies CASSLEDTQYF.

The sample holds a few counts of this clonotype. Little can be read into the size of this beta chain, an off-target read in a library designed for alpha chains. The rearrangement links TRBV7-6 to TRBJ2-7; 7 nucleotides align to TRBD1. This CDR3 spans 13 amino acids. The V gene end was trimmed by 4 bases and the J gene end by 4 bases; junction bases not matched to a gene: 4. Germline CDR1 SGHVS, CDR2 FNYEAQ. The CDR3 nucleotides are TGTGCCAGCAGCTCCGGGACAGATTACGAGCAGTACTTC. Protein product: CASSSGTDYEQYF.

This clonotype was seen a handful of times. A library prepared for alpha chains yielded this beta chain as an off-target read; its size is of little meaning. The CDR3 loop is CASSASGGAVYNEQFF. The DNA of the CDR3 is TGTGCCAGCAGCGCTAGCGGGGGGGCCGTTTACAATGAGCAGTTCTTC. The genes are TRBV25-1 and TRBJ2-1; TRBD2 matches 12 bases. The CDR3 is 16 residues long. Germline V lookup: CDR1 MGHDK, CDR2 SYGVNS. J lost 4 bases, V lost 6 bases, and 7 bases had no gene match.

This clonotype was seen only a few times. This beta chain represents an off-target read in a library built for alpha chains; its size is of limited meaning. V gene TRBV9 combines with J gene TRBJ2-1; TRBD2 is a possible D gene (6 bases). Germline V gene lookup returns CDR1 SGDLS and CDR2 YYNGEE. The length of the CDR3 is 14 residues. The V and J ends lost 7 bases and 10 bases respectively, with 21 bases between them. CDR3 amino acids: CASAISGWGSEQFF. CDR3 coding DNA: TGTGCCAGCGCAATCAGCGGGTGGGGGTCGGAGCAGTTCTTC. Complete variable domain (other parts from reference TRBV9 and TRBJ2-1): DSGVTQTPKHLITATGQRVTLRCSPRSGDLSVYWYQQSLDQGLQFLIQYYNGEERAKGNILERFSAQQFPDLHSELNLSSLELGDSALYFCASAISGWGSEQFFGPGTRLTVL.

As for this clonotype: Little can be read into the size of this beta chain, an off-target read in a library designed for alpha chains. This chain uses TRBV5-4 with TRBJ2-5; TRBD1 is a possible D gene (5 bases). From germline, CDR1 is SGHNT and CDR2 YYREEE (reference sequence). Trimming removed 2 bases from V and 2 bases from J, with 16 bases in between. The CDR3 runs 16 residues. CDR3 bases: TGTGCCAGCAGCTTTGGGGCAGGAAGAATACAAGAGACCCAGTACTTC. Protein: CASSFGAGRIQETQYF. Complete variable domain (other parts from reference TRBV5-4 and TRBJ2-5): ETGVTQSPTHLIKTRGQQVTLRCSSQSGHNTVSWYQQALGQGPQFIFQYYREEENGRGNFPPRFSGLQFPNYSSELNVNALELDDSALYLCASSFGAGRIQETQYFGPGTRLLVL.

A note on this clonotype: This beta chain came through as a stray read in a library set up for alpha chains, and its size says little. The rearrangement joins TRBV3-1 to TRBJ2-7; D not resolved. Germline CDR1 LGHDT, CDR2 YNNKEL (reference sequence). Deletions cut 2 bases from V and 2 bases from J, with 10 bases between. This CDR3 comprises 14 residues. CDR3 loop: CASSQRERTYEQYF. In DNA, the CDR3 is TGTGCCAGCAGCCAAAGGGAAAGAACCTACGAGCAGTACTTC.

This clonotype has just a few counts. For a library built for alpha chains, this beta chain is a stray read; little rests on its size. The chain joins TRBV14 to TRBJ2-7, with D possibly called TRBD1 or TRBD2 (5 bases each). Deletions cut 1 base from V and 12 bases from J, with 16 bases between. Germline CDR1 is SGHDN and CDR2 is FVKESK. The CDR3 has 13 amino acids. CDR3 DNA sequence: TGTGCCAGCAGCCAAGGGGGGTCCAGGGCCATGTACTTC. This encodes CASSQGGSRAMYF.

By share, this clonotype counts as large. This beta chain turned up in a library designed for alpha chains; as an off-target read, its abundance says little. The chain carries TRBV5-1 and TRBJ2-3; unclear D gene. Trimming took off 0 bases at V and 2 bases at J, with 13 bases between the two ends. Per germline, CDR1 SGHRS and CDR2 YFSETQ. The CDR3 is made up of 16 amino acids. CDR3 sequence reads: CASSLAFSGATDTQYF. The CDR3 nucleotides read TGCGCCAGCAGCTTGGCCTTTTCAGGCGCCACAGATACGCAGTATTTT. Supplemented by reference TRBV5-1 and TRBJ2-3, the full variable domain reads KAGVTQTPRYLIKTRGQQVTLSCSPISGHRSVSWYQQTPGQGLQFLFEYFSETQRNKGNFPGRFSGRQFSNSRSEMNVSTLELGDSALYLCASSLAFSGATDTQYFGPGTRLTVL.

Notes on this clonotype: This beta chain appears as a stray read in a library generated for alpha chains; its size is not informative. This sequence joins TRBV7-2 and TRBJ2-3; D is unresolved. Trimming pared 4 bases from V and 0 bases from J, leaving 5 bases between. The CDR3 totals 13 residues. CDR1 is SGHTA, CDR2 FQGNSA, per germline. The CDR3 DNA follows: TGTGCCAGCAGCTGGGCTAGCACAGATACGCAGTATTTT. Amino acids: CASSWASTDTQYF.